The 14 T cell receptor beta chains listed next were all sequenced from one sample in a study of cytomegalovirus exposure and HLA in healthy donors. With 60 Vbeta and 13 Jbeta primers, the PCR was carried out. Generated by immunoSEQ multiplex PCR, the TCRdb table keeps only in-frame clones and is missing some. The table includes 150,000 to 200,000 clones, over 65% detected once. Sequences were obtained from PBMCs. These receptors were collected from a woman aged 40 to 50 in good health and CMV-seronegative.

This chain connects TRBV9 to TRBJ2-5; D call uncertain. This CDR3 spans 12 amino acids. CDR1 and CDR2 (germline): SGDLS, YYNGEE. V was pared by 7 bases and J by 1 base, with 8 bases between. For the CDR3, the DNA is TGTGCCAGCGGGCAGACCCAAGAGACCCAGTACTTC. This sequence encodes CASGQTQETQYF.

The table lists this clone with a count of one. The chain uses TRBV4-2 and TRBJ1-1; unclear D gene. V lost 1 base to trimming and J lost 4 bases, with 7 bases between them. This CDR3 is built from 13 residues. The germline V gene has CDR1 LGHNA and CDR2 YNFKEQ. The CDR3 spells CASSQALSTEAFF. CDR3 in DNA: TGTGCCAGCAGCCAAGCCCTTAGCACTGAAGCTTTCTTT.

The chain carries TRBV18 and TRBJ2-1, with TRBD2 matching over 9 bases. Per the germline V gene, CDR1 is KGHSH and CDR2 is LQKENI. V lost 0 bases and J lost 5; bases outside the gene matches: 2. This CDR3 has 15 residues. The CDR3 sequence is CASSPPSGGHNEQFF. Here the CDR3 DNA reads TGTGCCAGCTCACCACCTAGCGGGGGCCACAATGAGCAGTTCTTC.

The chain uses TRBV5-1 and TRBJ2-7; D perhaps matches TRBD2 (5 bases). Deletions cut 7 bases from V and 1 base from J, with 21 bases between. Germline loops: CDR1 SGHRS, CDR2 YFSETQ. The CDR3 runs 16 residues. DNA for the CDR3: TGCGCCAGCTCGACCCTTGGCGGGTCGGCTTCCTACGAGCAGTACTTC. Encoded protein: CASSTLGGSASYEQYF.

The chain joins TRBV7-6 to TRBJ1-5, with a possible D match to TRBD1 (5 bases). CDR3 size: 12 residues. V shed 5 bases and J shed 7 bases, with 9 bases lying between them. The germline gives CDR1 SGHVS, CDR2 FNYEAQ. In DNA form, the CDR3 reads TGTGCCAGCAGCGCGGGGGGGCAGCCCCAGCATTTT. Amino acids: CASSAGGQPQHF.

The chain links TRBV29-1 to TRBJ1-2; D gene ambiguous. This CDR3 is built from 11 residues. Deletions cut 3 bases from V and 4 bases from J, with 6 bases between. Germline loops: CDR1 SQVTM, CDR2 ANQGSEA. The CDR3 coding sequence is TGCAGCGTTGACAGAAGCTATGGCTACACCTTC. It specifies CSVDRSYGYTF.

Worth noting for this clone: The junction shows a germline mismatch at one end, possibly a read error. The chain carries TRBV4-1 and TRBJ1-1; D remains unclear. Germline CDR1 MGHRA, CDR2 YSYEKL. The CDR3 covers 15 residues. This CDR3 reads CAGSQDSIRVYQAFF. The CDR3 DNA follows: TGCGCCGGCAGCCAAGATAGTATACGGGTGTACCAAGCTTTCTTT.

This clone occurred a few times. V and J are TRBV5-1 and TRBJ2-3; 8 bases are shared with TRBD1. CDR3 length equals 18 residues. Unmatched junction bases numbered 14, after V lost 0 bases and J lost 5 bases. Germline loops: CDR1 SGHRS, CDR2 YFSETQ. The CDR3 sequence is CASSLGFLSGGAGDTQYF. CDR3 coding DNA: TGCGCCAGCAGCTTGGGGTTTTTATCAGGGGGCGCCGGAGATACGCAGTATTTT.

The rearrangement links TRBV11-3 to TRBJ2-2; D ambiguous. The CDR3 sequence is 14 residues long. Trimming took off 5 bases at V and 1 base at J, with 8 bases between the two ends. Germline assignment: CDR1 SGHNT and CDR2 YENEEA. CDR3 region: CASSPSLNTGELFF. Written as DNA, the CDR3 is TGTGCCAGCAGCCCCTCACTGAACACCGGGGAGCTGTTTTTT.

The V gene is TRBV5-1, the J gene TRBJ2-3, with 10 bases that match TRBD2. CDR3 length equals 17 residues. V was clipped by 1 base and J by 2 bases; unmatched bases: 7. Germline V gives CDR1 SGHRS, CDR2 YFSETQ. CDR3 amino acids: CASSLPASGGNTDTQYF. The CDR3 coding sequence is TGCGCCAGCAGCTTGCCGGCTAGCGGGGGAAACACAGATACGCAGTATTTT.

On this clone: At the DNA level, this CDR3 is encoded by other sequences in the same sample as well. V gene TRBV5-1 combines with J gene TRBJ1-5; tentatively, D is TRBD1 (5 bases). The CDR3 loop spans 15 amino acids. Germline V gives CDR1 SGHRS, CDR2 YFSETQ. Trimming pared 1 base from V and 2 bases from J, leaving 10 bases between. As DNA, the CDR3 is TGCGCCAGCAGCTTGAGGGGAGGGGGCAATCAGCCCCAGCATTTT. Translated, it gives CASSLRGGGNQPQHF.

CDR3 region: CASSYNRAGSGYTF. CDR3 sequence (DNA): TGTGCCAGCAGTTATAATCGGGCAGGGTCTGGCTACACCTTC. The rearrangement links TRBV6-5 to TRBJ1-2, with D perhaps TRBD1 (5 bases). The CDR3 has 14 amino acids. Germline V CDR1 and CDR2: MNHEY, SVGAGI. Trimming removed 3 bases from V and 7 bases from J, with 15 bases in between.

V is TRBV29-1 and J is TRBJ1-4, with unresolved D. Germline CDR1 reads SQVTM; CDR2 reads ANQGSEA. The CDR3 has 13 amino acids. V gave up 7 bases and J gave up 7 bases, with 16 bases separating them. CDR3 protein: CSGRGLRGEKLFF. CDR3 DNA sequence: TGCAGCGGACGAGGATTGCGGGGTGAAAAACTGTTTTTT.

The chain combines TRBV13 with TRBJ2-1; 8 bases map to TRBD2. Germline values: CDR1 PRHDT, CDR2 FYEKMQ (reference sequence). The CDR3 spans 16 residues. V trimming: 0 bases; J trimming: 7 bases; junction bases outside the gene matches: 8. The CDR3 is CASSLGLRGGLNEQFF. The CDR3 nucleotides read TGTGCCAGCAGCTTAGGCCTCCGGGGGGGCCTAAATGAGCAGTTCTTC.